Reported below is one TCR beta chain. This clonotype occurred many times. Its antigen remains unidentified. One base away there is no much larger clone; base qualities are not given. Taken from cysteine to phenylalanine, the CDR3 has 15 residues. CDR3 DNA is the only sequence kept; it has 45 bases, read in frame from the first base. According to the germline V gene, CDR1 reads SGHAT and CDR2 reads FQNNGV. Trimmed from V: 7 bases; trimmed from J: 2 bases; junction bases lacking a gene match: 6. The data originate from a study of Graves' ophthalmopathy and Graves' hyperthyroidism (dated by TCRdb to between 2017 and 2018). Describing the broader study: Peripheral blood was collected before any treatment was given, at the time of initial diagnosis. An independent validation cohort comprised 18 hyperthyroidism patients and 17 patients who later progressed from hyperthyroidism to ophthalmopathy. The study used signatures of the TCR beta repertoire to tell Graves' ophthalmopathy apart from Graves' hyperthyroidism and to predict which patients would progress to ophthalmopathy. In total, 135 blood samples were TCR-sequenced: around 42 ophthalmopathy, some 80 hyperthyroidism and roughly 17 hyperthyroidism-to-ophthalmopathy patients. In roughly 6 hyperthyroidism patients, T-cell repertoires of thyroid tissue and blood were compared. After sampling, hyperthyroidism patients received methimazole starting at 30 mg daily, and ophthalmopathy patients received high-dose intravenous methylprednisolone. To explore V-J signatures that separate ophthalmopathy from hyperthyroidism, a discovery set of about 98 patients was enrolled, consisting of about 41 with ophthalmopathy and about 60 with stable hyperthyroidism.

For repertoire sequencing, TCR beta CDR3 regions were amplified from RNA transcripts. HTBI primers and the Qiagen OneStep RT-PCR kit were used in a first-round RT-PCR, which was followed by a second-round multiplex PCR, size selection and purification. The libraries underwent paired-end sequencing with 100 bp reads on an Illumina HiSeq2000. Under the source paper's analysis protocol: Reads were processed with SOAPnuke, discarding reads with adapters, uncalled bases, mean Phred below 15, or no exact constant-primer or identifier match. COPE v1.2.5 was used to merge high-quality paired reads. Unique nucleotide sequences were defined as clonotypes and aligned to IMGT TRB V, D and J references using MiTCR v1.1. The analysis was limited to V-J combinations with a frequency above 0.0001, which together covered 99% to 99.2% of repertoires. For each V-J combination, a TCR clonal expansion and chaos score was defined as the ratio of F50 clonal expansion to chaos observed in the TCRdist matrix. Welch's t-statistics and random forest were used to reduce features to over ten V-J combinations, which were fed into a naive Bayes classifier. Thyroid-blood repertoire similarity was quantified with the Morisita-Horn index. TCRdb redid the processing of the public reads, applying fastp at Q25 and MiXCR, and retained in-frame beta chains. Every entry covers one CDR3 protein and lists the most common genes and DNA from its rows. For this entry, the V and J calls and clone size follow TCRdb and not the study's own pipeline. In this sample the table shows about 740,000 distinct CDR3 sequences, roughly 40% of which occur a single time. The ten largest clones represent 44% of the sample.

The ophthalmopathy patients had moderately to severely active disease, with a Clinical Activity Score of 3 or higher, a NOSPECS grade of 4 or higher, and a disease duration of less than 3 months. Patients with other autoimmune diseases, uncontrolled infections, pregnancy or lactation were excluded. Diagnosis relied on clinical symptoms, serum thyroxine, TRAb, thyroid ultrasound and orbital computed tomography. Using Ficoll-Paque density gradient centrifugation, PBMCs were isolated from roughly 9.2 ml of fresh peripheral blood. Total RNA was extracted with Trizol reagent and quality-checked on an Agilent 2100 Bioanalyzer. Summary of the overall study and its limitations: Ophthalmopathy was separated from stable hyperthyroidism by the 13-signature model with about 88% sensitivity and just under 84% specificity in cross-validation and with 80%/75% in the test set. No statistical method was used to predetermine the sample size, and group allocation was not hidden from the investigators. In validation, the model predicted ophthalmopathy progression with more than 55% sensitivity and roughly 72% specificity; eleven to twelve predicted patients were CT-confirmed with GO in a median of around 6 months. Most expanded thyroid clonotypes with a frequency above 0.001 also appeared in blood, which suggests that blood repertoires may reflect the immune response in the thyroid.

Sequences were obtained from peripheral blood. This clonotype was obtained from an adult man with Graves' ophthalmopathy. The rearrangement combines TRBV11-2 with TRBJ1-2, with 11 bases matching TRBD1. The DNA is TGTGCCAGCACGGACAGGGGGCTAGTCAACTATGGCTACACCTTC. Its amino acids are CASTDRGLVNYGYTF.